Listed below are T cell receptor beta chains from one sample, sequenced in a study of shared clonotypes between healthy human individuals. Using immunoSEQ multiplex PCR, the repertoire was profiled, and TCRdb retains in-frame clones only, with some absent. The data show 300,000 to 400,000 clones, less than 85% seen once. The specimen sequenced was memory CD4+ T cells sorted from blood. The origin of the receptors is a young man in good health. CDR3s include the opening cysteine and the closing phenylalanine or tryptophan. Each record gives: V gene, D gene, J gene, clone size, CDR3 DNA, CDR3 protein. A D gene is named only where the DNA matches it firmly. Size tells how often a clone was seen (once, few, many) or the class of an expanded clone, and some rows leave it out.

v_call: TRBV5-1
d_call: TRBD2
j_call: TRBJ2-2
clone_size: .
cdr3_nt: TGCGCCAGCAGCCTCCGGGGACTAGCGGACGGGGAGCTGTTTTTT
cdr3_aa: CASSLRGLADGELFF

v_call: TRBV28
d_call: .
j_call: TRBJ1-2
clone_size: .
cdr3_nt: TGTGCCAGCAGTTATCGAGACTATGGCTACACCTTC
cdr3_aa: CASSYRDYGYTF

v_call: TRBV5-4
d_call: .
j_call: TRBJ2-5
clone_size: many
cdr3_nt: TGTGCCAGCAGCTTTGGACAGCAAGAGACCCAGTACTTC
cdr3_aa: CASSFGQQETQYF

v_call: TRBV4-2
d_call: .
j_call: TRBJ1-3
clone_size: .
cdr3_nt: TGTGCCAGCAGCCAAGATGTCGGGGGGATCACCTCTGGAAACACCATATATTTT
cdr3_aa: CASSQDVGGITSGNTIYF

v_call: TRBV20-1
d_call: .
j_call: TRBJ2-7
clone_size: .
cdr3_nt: TGCAGTGCTAGCGGAGTCTACGAGCAGTACTTC
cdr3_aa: CSASGVYEQYF

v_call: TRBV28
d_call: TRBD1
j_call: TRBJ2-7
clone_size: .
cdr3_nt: TGTGCCAGCAGTAGGGGGCAGGGGTACGAGCAGTACTTC
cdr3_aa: CASSRGQGYEQYF

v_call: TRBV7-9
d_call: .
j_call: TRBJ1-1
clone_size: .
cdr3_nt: TGTGCCAGCAGCTTGCAAGGGGGGGCGAACACTGAAGCTTTCTTT
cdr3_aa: CASSLQGGANTEAFF

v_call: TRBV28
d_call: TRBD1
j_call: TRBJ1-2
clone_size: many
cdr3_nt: TGTGCCAGCAACGCCGGGACAGGGAAGATCTATGGCTACACCTTC
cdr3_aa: CASNAGTGKIYGYTF

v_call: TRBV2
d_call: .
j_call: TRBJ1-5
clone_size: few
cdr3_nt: TGTGCCAGCAGTACCGGGCCACTGCCTCTATATAGCAATCAGCCCCAGCATTTT
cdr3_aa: CASSTGPLPLYSNQPQHF

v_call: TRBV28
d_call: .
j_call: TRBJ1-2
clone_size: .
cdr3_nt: TGTGCCAGCAGTTTATGGCAGGGGCTCGGCTACACCTTC
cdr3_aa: CASSLWQGLGYTF

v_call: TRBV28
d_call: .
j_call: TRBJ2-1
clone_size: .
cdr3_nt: TGTGCCAGCAAGGAAGGGGCTCTTAGCTCCTACAATGAGCAGTTCTTC
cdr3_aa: CASKEGALSSYNEQFF

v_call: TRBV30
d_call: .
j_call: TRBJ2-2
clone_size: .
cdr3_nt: TGTGCCTGGTTGCCGGGAGTTCGGACCGGGGAGCTGTTTTTT
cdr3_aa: CAWLPGVRTGELFF

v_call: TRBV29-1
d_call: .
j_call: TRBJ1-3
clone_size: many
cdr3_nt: TGCAGCGTCCCAAATACAGGCGACTCTGGAAACACCATATATTTT
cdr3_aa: CSVPNTGDSGNTIYF

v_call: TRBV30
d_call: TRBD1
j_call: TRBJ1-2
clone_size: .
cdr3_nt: TGTGCCTGGAGTGTAGTCGCCCCGGGACAGGGGATCCATGGCTACACCTTC
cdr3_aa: CAWSVVAPGQGIHGYTF

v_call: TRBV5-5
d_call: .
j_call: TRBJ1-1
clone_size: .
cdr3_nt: TGTGCCAGCACCAAAACCTGGGCGGTGAACACTGAAGCTTTCTTT
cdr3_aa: CASTKTWAVNTEAFF

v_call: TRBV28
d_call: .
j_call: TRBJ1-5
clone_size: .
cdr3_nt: TGTGCCAGCAAGCGCGTGAGCGGGGTCCAGGGAGGGGGAAATCAGCCCCAGCATTTT
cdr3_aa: CASKRVSGVQGGGNQPQHF

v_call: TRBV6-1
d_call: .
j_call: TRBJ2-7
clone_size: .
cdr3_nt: TGTGCCTGCACCGGGGCCTACGAGCAGTACTTC
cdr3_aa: CACTGAYEQYF

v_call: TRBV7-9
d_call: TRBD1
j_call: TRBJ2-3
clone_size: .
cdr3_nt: TGTGCCAGCAGCTTAGATTGGACAGGGGGTGCTGATACGCAGTATTTT
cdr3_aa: CASSLDWTGGADTQYF

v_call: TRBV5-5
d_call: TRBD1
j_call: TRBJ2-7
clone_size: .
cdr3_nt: TGTGCCAGCAGCTCGGGACAGCTATACGAGCAGTACTTC
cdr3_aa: CASSSGQLYEQYF

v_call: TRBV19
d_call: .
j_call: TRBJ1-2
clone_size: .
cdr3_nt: TGTGCCAGTAGTTTAAACTATGGCTACACCTTC
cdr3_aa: CASSLNYGYTF

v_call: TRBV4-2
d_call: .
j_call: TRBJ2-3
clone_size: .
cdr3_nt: TGTGCCAGCAGCCAAGAAGGACAGATTGGGGATACGCAGTATTTT
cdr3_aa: CASSQEGQIGDTQYF

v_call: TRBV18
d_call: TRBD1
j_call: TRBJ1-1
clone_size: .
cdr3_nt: TGTGCCAGCTCACCAGGGACAGGGGTTCTGAACACTGAAGCTTTCTTT
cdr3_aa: CASSPGTGVLNTEAFF

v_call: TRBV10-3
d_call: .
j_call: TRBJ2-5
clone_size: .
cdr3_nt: TGTGCCATCAGTGATGGGGGTACCCAGTACTTC
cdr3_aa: CAISDGGTQYF

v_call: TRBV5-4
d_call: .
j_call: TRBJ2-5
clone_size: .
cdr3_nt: TGTGCCAGCAGCCCCCGTCGGGGGGCCGCCCGGGAGACCCAGTACTTC
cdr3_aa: CASSPRRGAARETQYF

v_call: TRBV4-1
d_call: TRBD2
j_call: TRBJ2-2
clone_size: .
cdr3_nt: TGCGCCAGCAGCCTTCAAGCGGGAGCGAACACCGGGGAGCTGTTTTTT
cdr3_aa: CASSLQAGANTGELFF

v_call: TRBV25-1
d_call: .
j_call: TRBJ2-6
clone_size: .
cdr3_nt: TGTGCCAGCAGTGACCCAGGGGGGGGTACTGGGGCCAACGTCCTGACTTTC
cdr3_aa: CASSDPGGGTGANVLTF

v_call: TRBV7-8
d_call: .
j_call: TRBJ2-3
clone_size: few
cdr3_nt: TGTGCCAGCAGCCGACTGACAGGATTGTCGGATACGCAGTATTTT
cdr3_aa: CASSRLTGLSDTQYF

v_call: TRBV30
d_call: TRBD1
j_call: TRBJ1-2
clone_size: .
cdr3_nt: TGTGCCTGGAGTTCAACAGGGGAATTAGGGGGCTACACCTTC
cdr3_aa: CAWSSTGELGGYTF

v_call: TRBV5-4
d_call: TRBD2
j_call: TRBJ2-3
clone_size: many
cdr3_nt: TGTGCCAGCAGCTTGCTAGCGGGAGTTTCCACAGATACGCAGTATTTT
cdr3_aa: CASSLLAGVSTDTQYF

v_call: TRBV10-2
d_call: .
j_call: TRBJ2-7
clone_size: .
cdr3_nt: TGCGCCAGCAGTGACGCGGACGGGTCCTACGAGCAGTACTTC
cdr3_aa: CASSDADGSYEQYF

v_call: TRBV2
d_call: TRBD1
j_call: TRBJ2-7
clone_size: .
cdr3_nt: TGTGCCAGCGGCGGGACAGGGTTCTACGAGCAGTACTTC
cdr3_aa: CASGGTGFYEQYF

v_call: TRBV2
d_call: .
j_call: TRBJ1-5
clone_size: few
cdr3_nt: TGTGCCAGCAGGGCAGGGTTACAGCAGCCCCAGCATTTT
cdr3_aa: CASRAGLQQPQHF

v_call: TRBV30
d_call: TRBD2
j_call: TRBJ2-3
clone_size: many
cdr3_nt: TGTGCCTGGAGTGGAGACCGGTTGCGGAGCGGGATTTATACGCAGTATTTT
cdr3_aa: CAWSGDRLRSGIYTQYF

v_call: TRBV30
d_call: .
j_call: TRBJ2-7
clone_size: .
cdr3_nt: TGTGCCTGGGGGGACGTCTACGAGCAGTACTTC
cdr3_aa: CAWGDVYEQYF

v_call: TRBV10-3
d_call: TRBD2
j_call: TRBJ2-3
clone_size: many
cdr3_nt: TGTGCCATCAGTATTACTAGCGGGGGCACAGATACGCAGTATTTT
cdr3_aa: CAISITSGGTDTQYF

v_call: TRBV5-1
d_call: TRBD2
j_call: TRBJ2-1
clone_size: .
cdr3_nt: TGCGCCAGCAGCTTAACCGGGACTAGCACTAATGAGCAGTTCTTC
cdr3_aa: CASSLTGTSTNEQFF

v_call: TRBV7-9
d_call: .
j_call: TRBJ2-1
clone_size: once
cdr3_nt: TGTGCCAGCAGCCCCTCGAAGAATGAGCAGTTCTTC
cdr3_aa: CASSPSKNEQFF

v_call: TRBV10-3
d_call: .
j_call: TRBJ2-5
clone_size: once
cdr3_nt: TGTGCCATCGGGCAGAATCAAGAGACCCAGTACTTC
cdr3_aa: CAIGQNQETQYF

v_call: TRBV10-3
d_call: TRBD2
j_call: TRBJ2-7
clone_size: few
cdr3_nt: TGTGCCATCAGTGGACAACTAGCGGGAGTGAACGAGCAGTACTTC
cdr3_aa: CAISGQLAGVNEQYF

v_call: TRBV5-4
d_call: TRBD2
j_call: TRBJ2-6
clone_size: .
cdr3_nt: TGTGCCAGCAGCTCTGGGGGGACTAGAGCTGGGGCCAACGTCCTGACTTTC
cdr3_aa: CASSSGGTRAGANVLTF

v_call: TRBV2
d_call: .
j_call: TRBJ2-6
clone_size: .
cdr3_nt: TGTGCCACCACCAAGGAAGGTTCCGGGGCCAACGTCCTGACTTTC
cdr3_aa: CATTKEGSGANVLTF

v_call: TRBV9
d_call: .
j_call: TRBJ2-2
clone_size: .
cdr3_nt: TGTGCCAGCAGCCCTCAGGTGGTGAACACCGGGGAGCTGTTTTTT
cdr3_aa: CASSPQVVNTGELFF

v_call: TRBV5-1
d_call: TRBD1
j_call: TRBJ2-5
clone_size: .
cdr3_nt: TGCGCCAGCAGCCCAGGACAGGGGGCTTACCAAGAGACCCAGTACTTC
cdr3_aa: CASSPGQGAYQETQYF

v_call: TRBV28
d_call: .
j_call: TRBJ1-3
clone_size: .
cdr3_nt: TGTGCCAGCAGCTCAGGCGGAGCCTCTGGAAACACCATATATTTT
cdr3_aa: CASSSGGASGNTIYF

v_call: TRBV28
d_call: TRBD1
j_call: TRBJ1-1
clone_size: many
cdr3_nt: TGTGCCAGCAGTCCGAACAGGGGGATGGGGAACACTGAAGCTTTCTTT
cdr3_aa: CASSPNRGMGNTEAFF